These T cell receptor beta chains were read from a single sample in a study of cytomegalovirus exposure and HLA in healthy donors. TCRdb keeps only in-frame clones here, not all; method: immunoSEQ multiplex PCR. The table has around 140,000 clones, more than 60% seen once; the top ten hold around 1.7%. Sequencing input: PBMCs. These receptors were obtained from a female donor in good health and CMV-seronegative. Both conserved end residues are part of each CDR3. A D gene is named only where the DNA matches it firmly. Rows may omit the clone size; those that give it use once, few, many or a size class.

>TRBV6-4|.|TRBJ1-1|.
CASSDPGQMNTEAFF
TGTGCCAGCAGTGATCCCGGACAGATGAACACTGAAGCTTTCTTT
>TRBV27|.|TRBJ1-5|TRBD1
CASSLTGQPSNQPQHF
TGTGCCAGCAGTCTAACGGGACAGCCGAGCAATCAGCCCCAGCATTTT
>TRBV9|few|TRBJ2-7|TRBD1
CASDTGAGEQYF
TGTGCCAGCGACACAGGGGCGGGCGAGCAGTACTTC
>TRBV19|.|TRBJ1-3|.
CASSITSGNRASSGNTIYF
TGTGCCAGTAGTATTACCTCCGGGAACAGGGCGAGCTCTGGAAACACCATATATTTT
>TRBV5-6|.|TRBJ2-3|.
CASSFYTDTQYF
TGTGCCAGCAGCTTCTACACAGATACGCAGTATTTT
>TRBV29-1|.|TRBJ1-2|.
CSVEDRRALWPYGYTF
TGCAGCGTTGAAGATCGCAGGGCCCTATGGCCATATGGCTACACCTTC
>TRBV6-5|.|TRBJ2-1|.
CASSRSRTFYNEQFF
TGTGCCAGCAGTCGCTCGAGGACTTTTTACAATGAGCAGTTCTTC
>TRBV11-3|.|TRBJ2-3|.
CASSLTLAVTDTQYF
TGTGCCAGCAGCTTAACGTTGGCGGTCACAGATACGCAGTATTTT
>TRBV5-1|.|TRBJ2-5|.
CASSLGYRVGETQYF
TGCGCCAGCAGCTTGGGGTACAGGGTAGGGGAGACCCAGTACTTC
>TRBV5-6|few|TRBJ2-7|TRBD1
CASPGTGSYEQYF
TGTGCCAGCCCCGGGACAGGCTCCTACGAGCAGTACTTC
>TRBV10-1|.|TRBJ2-3|TRBD2
CASSFGTTSTRGTDTQYF
TGCGCCAGCAGTTTCGGGACTACTTCTACTCGGGGCACAGATACGCAGTATTTT
>TRBV2|.|TRBJ1-2|.
CASSEANGEGGYTF
TGTGCCAGCAGTGAAGCGAACGGGGAAGGTGGCTACACCTTC
>TRBV6-5|.|TRBJ2-1|.
CASSETSRNEQFF
TGTGCCAGCAGTGAAACTAGTCGCAATGAGCAGTTCTTC
>TRBV18|.|TRBJ2-7|TRBD1
CASFTGTGVGYEQYF
TGTGCCAGTTTCACCGGGACAGGGGTTGGGTACGAGCAGTACTTC
>TRBV15|.|TRBJ1-2|.
CATSRDRAGAMYGYTF
TGTGCCACCAGCAGAGATCGGGCAGGGGCCATGTATGGCTACACCTTC
>TRBV7-9|.|TRBJ2-2|.
CASSTKGQFANTGELFF
TGTGCCAGCAGCACCAAAGGACAGTTCGCGAACACCGGGGAGCTGTTTTTT
>TRBV5-6|.|TRBJ2-7|.
CASSFSLSEQYF
TGTGCCAGCAGCTTCTCTCTTAGCGAGCAGTACTTC
>TRBV7-9|.|TRBJ2-5|TRBD2
CATKTFGGAGETQYF
TGTGCCACCAAAACTTTCGGGGGGGCGGGAGAGACCCAGTACTTC
>TRBV11-2|.|TRBJ2-1|TRBD2
CASSLADSGGVYEQFF
TGTGCCAGCAGCTTAGCCGATAGCGGGGGGGTATATGAGCAGTTCTTC
>TRBV5-1|.|TRBJ2-7|.
CASSSIGQPYEQYF
TGCGCCAGCAGCTCCATTGGACAGCCCTACGAGCAGTACTTC
>TRBV2|.|TRBJ2-7|TRBD1
CASRAGTGRTEQYF
TGTGCCAGCAGAGCCGGGACAGGGAGAACCGAGCAGTACTTC
>TRBV5-8|.|TRBJ1-2|.
CASSLRTVTNYGYTF
TGTGCCAGCAGCTTGAGGACAGTAACTAACTATGGCTACACCTTC
>TRBV6-1|.|TRBJ2-7|.
CASSEVGGLSYEQYF
TGTGCCAGCAGTGAAGTAGGAGGCCTGTCCTACGAGCAGTACTTC
>TRBV7-3|.|TRBJ2-1|TRBD2
CASSSTSGAYNEQFF
TGTGCCAGCAGCTCGACTAGCGGAGCCTACAATGAGCAGTTCTTC
>TRBV27|.|TRBJ1-1|.
CASSARTVKTEAFF
TGTGCCAGCAGCGCCCGGACAGTGAAAACTGAAGCTTTCTTT
>TRBV11-3|.|TRBJ2-7|TRBD2
CASSLKRRSVAGVDYEQYF
TGTGCCAGCAGCTTAAAAAGAAGGTCAGTTGCGGGAGTGGACTACGAGCAGTACTTC
>TRBV18|.|TRBJ1-5|.
CASSDRDINRPQHF
TGTGCCAGCTCAGACCGGGACATCAATCGGCCCCAGCATTTT
>TRBV30|.|TRBJ2-7|.
CAWSGPPGGVPYEQYF
TGTGCCTGGAGTGGGCCCCCGGGGGGCGTCCCCTACGAGCAGTACTTC
>TRBV7-6|.|TRBJ2-7|.
CASSLARREQYF
TGTGCCAGCAGCTTAGCAAGGCGGGAGCAGTACTTC
>TRBV7-6|once|TRBJ2-5|TRBD1
CASSHPTGTVQQETQYF
TGTGCCAGCAGCCATCCTACCGGGACAGTTCAACAAGAGACCCAGTACTTC
>TRBV29-1|.|TRBJ1-1|.
CSVEDPNPQGNTEAFF
TGCAGCGTTGAAGATCCCAACCCCCAGGGGAACACTGAAGCTTTCTTT
>TRBV5-4|.|TRBJ1-2|.
CASSPVGGAVVDGYTF
TGTGCCAGCAGCCCGGTTGGCGGGGCGGTCGTTGATGGCTACACCTTC
>TRBV7-8|.|TRBJ2-1|.
CASSLVTISSSYNEQFF
TGTGCCAGCAGCTTAGTGACTATTAGTAGCTCCTACAATGAGCAGTTCTTC
>TRBV6-1|.|TRBJ2-7|.
CASRETRGSSYEQYF
TGTGCCAGCAGAGAAACTAGGGGGTCTTCCTACGAGCAGTACTTC
>TRBV19|.|TRBJ1-1|TRBD1
CASSGTGGAAEAFF
TGTGCCAGTAGTGGGACAGGGGGAGCGGCTGAAGCTTTCTTT
>TRBV19|.|TRBJ1-1|TRBD1
CASSTGQGDTEAFF
TGTGCCAGTAGTACCGGACAGGGCGACACTGAAGCTTTCTTT
>TRBV14|few|TRBJ1-3|.
CASSPLTGFGNTIYF
TGTGCCAGCAGCCCCTTAACAGGGTTCGGAAACACCATATATTTT
>TRBV30|.|TRBJ1-2|.
CAWREGGYTF
TGTGCCTGGAGGGAGGGTGGCTACACCTTC
>TRBV6-1|.|TRBJ1-2|.
CASSEFQGRGYTF
TGTGCCAGCAGTGAATTCCAGGGCCGTGGCTACACCTTC
>TRBV5-1|.|TRBJ2-1|TRBD2
CASSFYGGGDVNEQFF
TGCGCCAGCAGCTTTTATGGCGGGGGTGACGTTAATGAGCAGTTCTTC
>TRBV28|.|TRBJ1-2|TRBD1
CASSPPGQGFRRGYTF
TGTGCCAGCAGTCCCCCGGGACAGGGGTTTAGAAGGGGCTACACCTTC
>TRBV11-2|.|TRBJ2-1|TRBD2
CASSLGRGGEEQFF
TGTGCCAGCAGCTTAGGCCGGGGGGGTGAAGAGCAGTTCTTC
>TRBV11-2|.|TRBJ2-7|.
CASSFRRGERFAYEQYF
TGTGCCAGCAGCTTTCGCAGGGGGGAAAGGTTCGCCTACGAGCAGTACTTC
>TRBV6-5|.|TRBJ2-7|.
CASSPTSFSYEQYF
TGTGCCAGCAGTCCCACTAGCTTCTCCTACGAGCAGTACTTC
>TRBV19|.|TRBJ2-1|TRBD2
CASSPGLAGVYNEQFF
TGTGCCAGTAGTCCCGGACTAGCGGGGGTATACAATGAGCAGTTCTTC
>TRBV4-1|.|TRBJ2-5|.
CASSLGGVQYF
TGCGCCAGCAGCCTGGGCGGGGTGCAGTACTTC
>TRBV9|.|TRBJ1-2|.
CASSAAEVYGYTF
TGTGCCAGCAGCGCAGCAGAGGTCTATGGCTACACCTTC
>TRBV28|.|TRBJ2-7|TRBD2
CASSSTGTSTHEQYF
TGTGCCAGCAGTTCAACCGGGACTAGCACCCACGAGCAGTACTTC
>TRBV7-6|few|TRBJ2-3|TRBD1
CASSLDPGTGTDTQYF
TGTGCCAGCAGCTTAGACCCCGGGACAGGCACAGATACGCAGTATTTT
>TRBV7-9|once|TRBJ2-7|TRBD1
CALKGPGQGACEQYF
TGTGCCCTCAAAGGCCCGGGACAGGGGGCTTGCGAGCAGTACTTC
>TRBV27|once|TRBJ1-5|TRBD1
CASSLLQGANQPQHF
TGTGCCAGCAGTTTACTTCAGGGGGCGAATCAGCCCCAGCATTTT
>TRBV6-5|.|TRBJ1-3|TRBD1
CASSRDRGNTIYF
TGTGCCAGCAGCCGGGACAGAGGAAACACCATATATTTT
>TRBV5-4|.|TRBJ2-2|.
CASSEGQPNTGELFF
TGTGCCAGCAGCGAGGGACAACCGAACACCGGGGAGCTGTTTTTT
>TRBV7-9|once|TRBJ1-4|TRBD1
CASRGDRGLTANEKLFF
TGTGCCAGCAGAGGGGACAGGGGTCTTACGGCTAATGAAAAACTGTTTTTT
>TRBV6-1|.|TRBJ2-3|TRBD2
CASSELVGTSGRIDTQYF
TGTGCCAGCAGTGAACTCGTTGGGACTAGCGGGAGGATAGATACGCAGTATTTT
>TRBV19|.|TRBJ1-1|.
CASAGMNTEAFF
TGTGCCAGCGCCGGTATGAACACTGAAGCTTTCTTT